The 17 T cell receptor beta chains in this list originate from one sample, sequenced in a study of T-cell reconstitution after alpha-beta-depleted transplantation in children. During its preparation, the TCRbeta library received unique molecular identifiers. TCRdb called the PCR reads again in MiXCR, with one record for every CDR3 protein. The sample consists of hundreds of thousands of distinct CDR3 sequences, 10% to 13% of them appearing once. Sequenced material: PBMCs, taken before TCRalphabeta/CD19-depleted stem cell transplant. These receptors all stem from a child aged 2-15 years with inherited bone marrow failure, due to receive a stem cell transplant.

This clonotype was picked up many times. V gene TRBV25-1 combines with J gene TRBJ2-5; 10 nucleotides align to TRBD2. V dropped 2 bases and J dropped 2; count of bases not matched to a gene: 5. Germline lookup yields CDR1 MGHDK and CDR2 SYGVNS. The CDR3 is 16 amino acids. The CDR3 reads CASSEIAGLAQETQYF. DNA of the CDR3: TGTGCCAGCAGTGAAATCGCGGGACTAGCGCAAGAGACCCAGTACTTC.

This clonotype was detected a few times. The chain carries TRBV12-3 or TRBV12-4 and TRBJ2-2; 12 positions agree with TRBD1. CDR3 length: 17 amino acids. J lost 7 bases, V lost 5 bases, and 11 bases had no gene match. In DNA form, the CDR3 reads TGTGCCAGCAGTGATCCCAGGGGACAGGGGGCGAACGGGGAGCTGTTTTTT. As protein: CASSDPRGQGANGELFF.

In its sample, this clonotype was seen many times. The chain carries TRBV5-1 and TRBJ2-7, with 8 positions matching TRBD1. The CDR3 runs to 14 residues. Looked up from germline, CDR1 is SGHRS and CDR2 is YFSETQ. The V and J ends lost 3 bases and 4 bases, in that order; junction bases with no gene match: 6. The DNA of the CDR3 is TGCGCCAGCAGCTGGTCAGGGGGCGGTTACGAGCAGTACTTC. It translates to CASSWSGGGYEQYF.

This sequence joins TRBV4-2 and TRBJ1-5; D perhaps matches TRBD1 (5 bases). V was shortened by 0 bases and J by 6 bases, with 12 bases between the two germline ends. The germline CDR1 and CDR2 sequences are LGHNA and YNFKEQ. CDR3 length: 15 residues. The CDR3 sequence: CASSQDRAGGQPQHF. The CDR3 DNA sequence: TGTGCCAGCAGCCAAGATCGGGCGGGGGGTCAGCCCCAGCATTTT.

The V and J genes are TRBV11-3 and TRBJ2-1, with 9 bases matching TRBD2. The CDR3 runs 15 residues. Germline trimming cut 5 bases from V and 6 bases from J; bases unmatched to any gene: 8. Germline V lookup: CDR1 SGHNT, CDR2 YENEEA. CDR3 sequence reads: CASSLWREGVNEQFF. DNA for the CDR3: TGTGCCAGCAGCCTCTGGCGGGAGGGCGTCAATGAGCAGTTCTTC.

This clonotype occurred many times. V and J are TRBV12-3 or TRBV12-4 and TRBJ2-7, with a weak D call TRBD2 (6 bases). V lost 5 bases and J 0 bases, leaving 11 bases between the germline ends. The CDR3 is 14 amino acids. The CDR3 nucleotides are TGTGCCAGCAGTCGGCGGGGAAGCTCCTACGAGCAGTACTTC. Protein product: CASSRRGSSYEQYF.

CDR3: CASSQDAENNEQFF. Written as DNA, the CDR3 is TGCGCCAGCAGCCAAGATGCGGAAAACAATGAGCAGTTCTTC. The V call is TRBV4-3, the J call TRBJ2-1; D remains unclear. The germline CDR1 and CDR2 sequences are LGHNA and YSLEER. The CDR3 contains 14 residues. V was pared by 0 bases and J by 5 bases, with 8 bases between.

A note on this clonotype: This may be a read error: a much more frequent sequence differs by one nucleotide. The chain carries TRBV15 and TRBJ2-5, with D possibly matching TRBD1 (5 bases). Trimming took 10 bases from V and 1 from J, leaving 25 bases between them. The CDR3 is made up of 17 amino acids. Germline V CDR1 and CDR2: LNHNV, YYDKDF (reference sequence). Here the CDR3 reads CANRATDRGWGQETQYF. In DNA form, the CDR3 reads TGTGCCAACAGAGCTACCGACAGAGGTTGGGGCCAAGAGACCCAGTACTTC. The full variable domain, with the rest looked up from reference TRBV15 and TRBJ2-5, is DAMVIQNPRYQVTQFGKPVTLSCSQTLNHNVMYWYQQKSSQAPKLLFHYYDKDFNNEADTPDNFQSRRPNTSFCFLDIRSPGLGDTAMYLCANRATDRGWGQETQYFGPGTRLLVL.

This clonotype was picked up a small number of times. This chain connects TRBV20-1 to TRBJ2-7, with D perhaps TRBD1 (5 bases). Trimming shortened V by 6 bases and J by 1 base, and 16 bases separated the two germline ends. The length of the CDR3 is 14 residues. Germline CDR1 and CDR2: DFQATT and SNEGSKA (reference sequence). The CDR3 DNA is TGCAGTGCGAGACAGCTCCCCGCTTCCTACGAGCAGTACTTC. This translates into CSARQLPASYEQYF.

The table lists this clonotype with many counts. The chain carries TRBV20-1 and TRBJ1-2; no reliable D call. Trimming removed 4 bases at V and 6 bases at J, with 9 bases between. This CDR3 spans 11 amino acids. CDR1 and CDR2 from the germline V gene are DFQATT and SNEGSKA (reference sequence). The CDR3 DNA follows: TGCAGTGCTACAGGACCCAATGGCTACACCTTC. Encoded protein: CSATGPNGYTF.

In its sample, this clonotype was seen many times. This chain links TRBV5-1 with TRBJ2-1, with 8 bases aligning to TRBD2. J gave up 8 bases and V 3 bases, and 7 bases lay outside the gene matches. Germline V gene data show CDR1 as SGHRS and CDR2 as YFSETQ. The CDR3 sequence is 14 residues long. The CDR3 loop is CASSSRAGEYEQFF. As DNA, the CDR3 is TGCGCCAGCAGCTCTAGAGCGGGAGAGTATGAGCAGTTCTTC.

Worth noting for this clonotype: Being one base from a much bigger clone, this may be a read error. The V and J genes are TRBV4-3 and TRBJ2-7; D is possibly TRBD2 (5 bases). Germline V gene lookup returns CDR1 LGHNA and CDR2 YSLEER. The CDR3 has 15 residues. In DNA form, the CDR3 reads TGCGCCAGCAGCCGGGAGTGGAGCCCCTTTTACGGGCAGTACTTC. It translates to CASSREWSPFYGQYF.

In its sample, this clonotype was seen many times. This chain joins TRBV5-1 and TRBJ1-1; D gene ambiguous. The length of the CDR3 is 15 residues. V lost 2 bases and J lost 1, with 12 bases in between. The germline V gene has CDR1 SGHRS and CDR2 YFSETQ. The CDR3 sequence is CASSLAIGANTEAFF. CDR3 in DNA: TGCGCCAGCAGCTTAGCTATTGGAGCGAACACTGAAGCTTTCTTT. The variable domain in full, completed from reference TRBV5-1 and TRBJ1-1, reads KAGVTQTPRYLIKTRGQQVTLSCSPISGHRSVSWYQQTPGQGLQFLFEYFSETQRNKGNFPGRFSGRQFSNSRSEMNVSTLELGDSALYLCASSLAIGANTEAFFGQGTRLTVV.

This clonotype was picked up many times. This chain links TRBV10-3 with TRBJ2-1; D not certain. Germline CDR1 is ENHRY and CDR2 is SYGVKD. V was cut by 2 bases and J by 7 bases, with 15 bases left in between. This CDR3 comprises 15 residues. This CDR3 reads CAISEEDNRANEQFF. The CDR3 bases are TGTGCCATCAGTGAGGAGGATAACCGGGCTAATGAGCAGTTCTTC.

A remark on this clonotype: This sequence may be a read error, since a much larger clone differs from it by one base. The chain has TRBV5-1 and TRBJ2-5, with D maybe TRBD2 (6 bases). The CDR3 sequence is 16 residues long. CDR1 is SGHRS and CDR2 is YFSETQ in the germline V gene. V was shortened by 0 bases and J by 3 bases, with 15 bases between the two germline ends. CDR3 DNA sequence: TGCGCCAGCAGCTTGGGTGTTAGCGGAAGCGAAGAGACCCAGTACTTC. Its translation: CASSLGVSGSEETQYF.

This clonotype was counted at least ten times. The rearrangement links TRBV7-2 to TRBJ1-2; TRBD1 agrees at 7 bases. V lost 5 bases, J lost 0 bases, and 6 bases stayed unmatched. The CDR3 has 15 residues. Germline V gene sequence: CDR1 SGHTA, CDR2 FQGNSA. The CDR3 loop is CASSPGQATNYGYTF. CDR3 nucleotide sequence: TGTGCCAGCAGCCCTGGACAGGCGACTAACTATGGCTACACCTTC. Supplemented by reference TRBV7-2 and TRBJ1-2, the full variable domain reads GAGVSQSPSNKVTEKGKDVELRCDPISGHTALYWYRQSLGQGLEFLIYFQGNSAPDKSGLPSDRFSAERTGGSVSTLTIQRTQQEDSAVYLCASSPGQATNYGYTFGSGTRLTVV.

This clonotype was seen at least ten times. The chain has TRBV7-9 and TRBJ2-3, with a weak D call TRBD2 (6 bases). The V and J ends lost 5 bases and 0 bases respectively, with 12 bases between them. This CDR3 is 15 amino acids long. Germline CDR1 reads SEHNR; CDR2 reads FQNEAQ (reference sequence). The CDR3 DNA follows: TGTGCCAGCAGCCCCCCTGGGGGGAGCACAGATACGCAGTATTTT. It is translated as CASSPPGGSTDTQYF.